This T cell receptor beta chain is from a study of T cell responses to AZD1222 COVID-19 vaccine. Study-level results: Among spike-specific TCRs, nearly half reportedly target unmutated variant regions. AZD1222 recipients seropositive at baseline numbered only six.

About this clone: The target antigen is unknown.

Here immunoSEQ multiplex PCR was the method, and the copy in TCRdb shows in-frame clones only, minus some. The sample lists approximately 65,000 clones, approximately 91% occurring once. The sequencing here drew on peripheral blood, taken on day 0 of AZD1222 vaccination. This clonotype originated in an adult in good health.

The CDR3 DNA reads TGTGCCAGCAGTCTTTCGGGACAGGCCGACTATGGCTACACCTTC. Its protein is CASSLSGQADYGYTF. The gene calls are TRBV6-5 and TRBJ1-2; the match to TRBD1 covers 8 bases. CDR3 length: 15 amino acids. The junction had 8 bases not matched to a gene; V was cut back by 5 bases and J by 3 bases. Germline V gene data show CDR1 as MNHEY and CDR2 as SVGAGI.